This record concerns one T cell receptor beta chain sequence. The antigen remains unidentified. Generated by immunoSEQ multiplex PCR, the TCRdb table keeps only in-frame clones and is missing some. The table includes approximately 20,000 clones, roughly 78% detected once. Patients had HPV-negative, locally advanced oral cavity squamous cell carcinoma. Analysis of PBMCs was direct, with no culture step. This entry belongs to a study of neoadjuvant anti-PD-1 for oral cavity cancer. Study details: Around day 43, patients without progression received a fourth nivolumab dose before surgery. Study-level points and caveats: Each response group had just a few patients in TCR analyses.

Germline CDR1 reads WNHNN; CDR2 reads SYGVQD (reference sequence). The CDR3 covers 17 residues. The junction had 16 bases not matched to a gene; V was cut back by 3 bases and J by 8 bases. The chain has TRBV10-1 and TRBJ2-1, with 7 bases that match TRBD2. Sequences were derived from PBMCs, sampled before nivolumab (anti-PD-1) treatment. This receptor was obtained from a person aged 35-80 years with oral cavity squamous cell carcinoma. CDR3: CASSDRMRAGAGDEQFF. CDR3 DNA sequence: TGCGCCAGCAGTGACAGAATGCGGGCGGGAGCCGGCGATGAGCAGTTCTTC.